The sequence of this T cell receptor beta chain was determined in a study of blood T cell repertoires in COVID-19. The overall study: COVID-19 samples from acute and convalescent phases originated in the United States, Italy and Spain. Nucleic acid was either cDNA or gDNA, and it came from T cells, B-cell-depleted T cells, or PBMCs.

CDR3 length equals 14 residues. The V gene's germline CDR1 is SQVTM and CDR2 ANQGSEA. Trimming cost V 7 bases and J 2 bases, with 15 bases left between them. Per the original methods: Using reference gene primer amplification, nucleated cell counts were estimated. Only in-frame clones appear in the TCRdb table, and some are missing; sequencing was by immunoSEQ multiplex PCR. The DNA was the basis for D and trimming; V, J and clone size are from that table. Of under 250,000 clones in the sample, around 84% were seen once. The sequenced sample was peripheral blood. The chain is built from TRBV29-1 and TRBJ1-3; D may be TRBD1 (6 bases). This receptor was obtained from a human donor in a cohort sampled during active COVID-19. CDR3 sequence (DNA): TGCAGCGCCGGAAGCCAGGGGCCTGGAAACACCATATATTTT. It is translated as CSAGSQGPGNTIYF. Supplemented by reference TRBV29-1 and TRBJ1-3, the full variable domain reads SAVISQKPSRDICQRGTSLTIQCQVDSQVTMMFWYRQQPGQSLTLIATANQGSEATYESGFVIDKFPISRPNLTFSTLTVSNMSPEDSSIYLCSAGSQGPGNTIYFGEGSWLTVV.